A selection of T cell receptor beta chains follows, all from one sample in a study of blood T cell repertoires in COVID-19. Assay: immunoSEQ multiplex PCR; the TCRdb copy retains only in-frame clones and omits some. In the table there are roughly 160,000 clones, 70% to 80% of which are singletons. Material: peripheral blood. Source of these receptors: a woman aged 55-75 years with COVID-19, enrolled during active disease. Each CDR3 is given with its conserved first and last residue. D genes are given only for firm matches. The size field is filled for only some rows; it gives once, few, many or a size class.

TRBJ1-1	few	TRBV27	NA	CASRLIGQTNTEAFF	TGTGCCAGCAGACTGATAGGACAGACGAACACTGAAGCTTTCTTT
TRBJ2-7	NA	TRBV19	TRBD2	CASSIGLAASYEQYF	TGTGCCAGTAGTATAGGACTAGCGGCCTCCTACGAGCAGTACTTC
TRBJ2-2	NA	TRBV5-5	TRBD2	CASSLRAGESGELFF	TGTGCCAGCAGCTTAAGAGCGGGAGAGTCCGGGGAGCTGTTTTTT
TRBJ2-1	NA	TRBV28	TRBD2	CASSSVAGGINEQFF	TGTGCCAGCAGTTCAGTAGCGGGGGGCATCAATGAGCAGTTCTTC
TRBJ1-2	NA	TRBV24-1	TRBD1	CATSGDRGGYTF	TGTGCCACCAGTGGGGACAGGGGTGGCTACACCTTC
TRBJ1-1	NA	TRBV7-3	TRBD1	CASSIGTGEAFF	TGTGCCAGCAGCATAGGGACAGGTGAAGCTTTCTTT
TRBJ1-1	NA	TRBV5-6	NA	CASSLAQRTTGNFF	TGTGCCAGCAGCTTGGCCCAGCGGACCACGGGAAATTTCTTT
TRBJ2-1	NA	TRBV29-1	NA	CSAKLGPYNEQFF	TGCAGCGCTAAGCTGGGCCCCTACAATGAGCAGTTCTTC
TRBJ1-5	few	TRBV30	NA	CAWTKSRDEGPPGNQPQHF	TGTGCCTGGACTAAATCCCGGGATGAGGGCCCCCCCGGCAATCAGCCCCAGCATTTT
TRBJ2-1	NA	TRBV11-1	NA	CASSLNPGTNNEQFF	TGTGCCAGCAGCTTAAACCCCGGGACAAACAATGAGCAGTTCTTC
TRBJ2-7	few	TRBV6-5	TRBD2	CASTGLASYEQYF	TGTGCCAGCACTGGACTAGCGAGTTACGAGCAGTACTTC
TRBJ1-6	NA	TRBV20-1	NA	CSASRGYGVAPLHF	TGCAGTGCTAGTCGAGGTTACGGGGTCGCACCCCTCCACTTT
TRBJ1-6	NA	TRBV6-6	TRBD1	CASNTRQGDNSPLHF	TGTGCCAGCAACACACGACAGGGGGATAATTCACCCCTCCACTTT
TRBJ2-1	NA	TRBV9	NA	CASSVGGGAPYNEQFF	TGTGCCAGCAGCGTTGGAGGGGGGGCGCCGTACAATGAGCAGTTCTTC
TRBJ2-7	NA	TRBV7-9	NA	CASSFSGATSYEQYF	TGTGCCAGCAGCTTTAGCGGTGCCACCTCCTACGAGCAGTACTTC
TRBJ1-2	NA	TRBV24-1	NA	CATPGYGYTF	TGTGCCACCCCGGGCTATGGCTACACCTTC
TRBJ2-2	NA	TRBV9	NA	CASGQLNTGELFF	TGTGCCAGTGGACAGCTGAACACCGGGGAGCTGTTTTTT
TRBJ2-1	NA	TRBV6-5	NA	CASRGLGHSYNEQFF	TGTGCCAGCAGAGGACTTGGCCACTCCTACAATGAGCAGTTCTTC
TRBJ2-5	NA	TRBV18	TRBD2	CASSLGLAGGETQYF	TGTGCCAGCTCTCTCGGACTAGCGGGTGGAGAGACCCAGTACTTC
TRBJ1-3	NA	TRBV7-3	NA	CASSDRSSGNTIYF	TGTGCCAGCAGCGACAGGAGCTCTGGAAACACCATATATTTT
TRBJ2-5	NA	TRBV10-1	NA	CASSESTQPETQYF	TGCGCCAGCAGTGAGTCGACACAGCCGGAGACCCAGTACTTC
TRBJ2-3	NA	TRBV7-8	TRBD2	CASSFGGGPGDTQYF	TGTGCCAGCAGCTTCGGCGGGGGGCCGGGAGATACGCAGTATTTT
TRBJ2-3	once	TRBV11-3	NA	CASSKQGPDTQYF	TGTGCCAGCAGCAAGCAGGGGCCAGATACGCAGTATTTT
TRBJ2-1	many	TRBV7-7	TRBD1	CASSPDRVAYNEQFF	TGTGCTAGCAGCCCCGACAGGGTGGCCTACAATGAGCAGTTCTTC
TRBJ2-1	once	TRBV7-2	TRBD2	CASSRGLARNEQFF	TGTGCCAGCAGCCGGGGACTAGCGAGGAATGAGCAGTTCTTC
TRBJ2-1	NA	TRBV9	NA	CASSARGGGEGEQFF	TGTGCCAGCAGCGCCAGGGGTGGGGGCGAGGGTGAGCAGTTCTTC
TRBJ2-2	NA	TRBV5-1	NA	CASSLESRRWDSRGNTGELFF	TGCGCCAGCAGCTTGGAGTCTAGACGATGGGACTCGAGGGGAAACACCGGGGAGCTGTTTTTT
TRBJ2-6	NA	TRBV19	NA	CASSKSAGGSGANVLTF	TGTGCCAGTAGTAAGTCGGCAGGGGGGTCTGGGGCCAACGTCCTGACTTTC
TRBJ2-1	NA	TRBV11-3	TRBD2	CASSPPATSGNNEQFF	TGTGCCAGCAGTCCTCCAGCGACTAGCGGGAACAATGAGCAGTTCTTC